Listed below are T cell receptor beta chains from one sample, sequenced in a study. TCRdb passed the 5' RACE reads through MiXCR, listing each CDR3 protein once. Counted here are 9,400 or so distinct CDR3 sequences, roughly 15% occurring once; the ten biggest clones make up roughly 4%. The specimen sequenced was memory CD4+ T cells sorted from blood. Receptors originate from a female donor with breast cancer. The CDR3 runs from the conserved cysteine through the conserved F or W. Each record gives: J gene, clone size, D gene, V gene, CDR3 protein, CDR3 DNA. D genes are given only for firm matches. Clone size is stated in some rows and not others, as once, few, many or a class when expanded.

J gene: TRBJ1-5
clone size: medium-sized
D gene: NA
V gene: TRBV6-4
CDR3 protein: CASSWQVGQPQHF
CDR3 DNA: TGTGCCAGCAGCTGGCAGGTCGGTCAGCCCCAGCATTTT

J gene: TRBJ2-5
clone size: medium-sized
D gene: NA
V gene: TRBV5-1
CDR3 protein: CASSPGTSSGQETQYF
CDR3 DNA: TGCGCCAGCAGTCCCGGGACTTCCTCGGGACAAGAGACCCAGTACTTC

J gene: TRBJ2-1
clone size: medium-sized
D gene: TRBD2
V gene: TRBV24-1
CDR3 protein: CATQAGGYNEQFF
CDR3 DNA: TGTGCCACCCAGGCGGGAGGTTACAATGAGCAGTTCTTC

J gene: TRBJ2-5
clone size: medium-sized
D gene: NA
V gene: TRBV5-5
CDR3 protein: CASSGARGMGETQYF
CDR3 DNA: TGTGCCAGCAGCGGGGCACGGGGGATGGGCGAGACCCAGTACTTC

J gene: TRBJ2-5
clone size: medium-sized
D gene: TRBD2
V gene: TRBV7-8
CDR3 protein: CASSSWRAGGRETQYF
CDR3 DNA: TGTGCCAGCAGCTCCTGGAGGGCGGGAGGCAGGGAGACCCAGTACTTC

J gene: TRBJ2-7
clone size: medium-sized
D gene: TRBD2
V gene: TRBV5-1
CDR3 protein: CASSQTLAGESEQYF
CDR3 DNA: TGCGCCAGCAGCCAAACATTAGCGGGGGAGTCGGAGCAGTACTTC

J gene: TRBJ2-7
clone size: NA
D gene: TRBD1
V gene: TRBV4-2
CDR3 protein: CARSQENSGDSRLKVYEQYF
CDR3 DNA: TGTGCCCGCAGCCAAGAAAACTCAGGGGACAGCCGACTAAAGGTCTACGAGCAGTACTTC

J gene: TRBJ2-5
clone size: many
D gene: NA
V gene: TRBV18
CDR3 protein: CASSPRDRETQYF
CDR3 DNA: TGTGCCAGCTCACCACGAGACCGGGAGACCCAGTACTTC

J gene: TRBJ2-5
clone size: NA
D gene: NA
V gene: TRBV9
CDR3 protein: CASSVRGAETQYF
CDR3 DNA: TGTGCCAGCAGCGTAAGAGGGGCAGAGACCCAGTACTTC

J gene: TRBJ2-7
clone size: medium-sized
D gene: TRBD1
V gene: TRBV20-1
CDR3 protein: CSATGQGGYEQYF
CDR3 DNA: TGCAGTGCTACAGGACAGGGGGGCTACGAGCAGTACTTC